This TCR beta chain was sequenced in a study of cytomegalovirus exposure and HLA in healthy donors. CDR1 and CDR2 from the germline V gene are MDHEN and SYDVKM. The CDR3 contains 12 residues. Trimming left V 3 bases short and J 2 bases short, with 5 bases between. This clone was observed a handful of times. Sequenced by immunoSEQ multiplex PCR; TCRdb stores in-frame clones only, minus some. Here the sample spans 120,000 or so clones, 75% to 90% being singletons. The chain uses TRBV28 and TRBJ2-7, with D unclear. The specimen was PBMCs. The origin of this receptor is a woman aged 18-30 years in good health and CMV-seronegative. CDR3 residues: CASSFRAYEQYF. In DNA, the CDR3 is TGTGCCAGCAGTTTTCGGGCCTACGAGCAGTACTTC.